This TCR beta chain was sequenced during a study of T cells in Graves' hyperthyroidism and ophthalmopathy. Looking at the study overall: The blood sample was taken at first diagnosis, before treatment began.

V was clipped by 6 bases and J by 5 bases; unmatched bases: 7. Germline CDR1 is MDHEN and CDR2 is SYDVKM. This CDR3 comprises 15 residues. RNA transcripts provided the source from which TCR beta CDR3 regions were amplified. The primer set for the first-round RT-PCR of the TCR CDR3 was HTBI. Using its own MiXCR run on the multiplex PCR reads, TCRdb lists one record per CDR3 protein. The data show around 360,000 distinct CDR3 sequences, roughly 15% seen once. Patients having uncontrolled infection, another autoimmune disease, pregnancy or lactation were not included. The source of the PBMCs was around 10 ml of fresh peripheral blood.

The specimen was blood. V gene TRBV28 combines with J gene TRBJ2-3; 11 nucleotides line up with TRBD2. The clonotype was recovered from a woman aged 60-70 years with Graves' ophthalmopathy. The CDR3 DNA follows: TGTGCCAGCAGCTCCACTAGCGGGAGAGGAGATACGCAGTATTTT. It translates to CASSSTSGRGDTQYF.